The next 32 T cell receptor beta chains were all read from a single sample in a study of CD8 T cells in ankylosing spondylitis. General study points: About 8 highly homologous variants made up a TCR beta motif, and this motif appeared characteristic of ankylosing spondylitis blood.

In TCRdb, the 5' RACE reads were re-called with MiXCR into one record per CDR3 protein. The sample shows around 890,000 distinct CDR3 sequences, 10% to 15% of them seen only once. Their antigen targets remain unknown. Sequencing input: blood, either unsorted or a sorted T cell fraction (not recorded which). Source of these receptors: a male donor with ankylosing spondylitis.

The gene calls are TRBV20-1 and TRBJ2-2; possible D gene TRBD2, 6 bases. The germline V gene encodes CDR1 DFQATT and CDR2 SNEGSKA (reference sequence). V lost 7 bases to trimming and J lost 7 bases, with 16 bases between them. This CDR3 spans 13 amino acids. The CDR3 bases are TGCAGTGTCGCCACCGGGGGTGACGGGGAGCTGTTTTTT. Translation gives CSVATGGDGELFF.

This clonotype occurred a few times. The chain carries TRBV20-1 and TRBJ1-1, with D unclear. CDR1 and CDR2 from the germline V gene are DFQATT and SNEGSKA (reference sequence). Trimming stripped 5 bases from V and 6 bases from J, with 16 bases between. This CDR3 comprises 13 residues. The CDR3 loop is CSAPTVPGAEAFF. The CDR3 nucleotides read TGCAGTGCTCCCACGGTTCCTGGGGCTGAAGCTTTCTTT.

The chain links TRBV25-1 to TRBJ1-1; D perhaps matches TRBD1 (6 bases). This CDR3 is built from 14 residues. V lost 6 bases and J 1 base, leaving 12 bases between the germline ends. Per germline, CDR1 MGHDK and CDR2 SYGVNS. The CDR3 DNA sequence: TGTGCCAGCAGCAGGGGACCAAGGAACACTGAAGCTTTCTTT. This encodes CASSRGPRNTEAFF.

This clonotype was recorded many times. This chain joins TRBV5-1 and TRBJ2-7; TRBD1 matches at 10 bases. The trim removed 2 bases at V and 7 bases at J, leaving 6 bases unmatched. The germline CDR1 and CDR2 sequences are SGHRS and YFSETQ. The CDR3 covers 14 residues. CDR3 in DNA: TGCGCCAGCAGCTTTAGACAGGGGGCGGGTGAGCAGTACTTC. This encodes CASSFRQGAGEQYF. The entire variable domain, with the rest obtained from reference TRBV5-1 and TRBJ2-7, is as follows: KAGVTQTPRYLIKTRGQQVTLSCSPISGHRSVSWYQQTPGQGLQFLFEYFSETQRNKGNFPGRFSGRQFSNSRSEMNVSTLELGDSALYLCASSFRQGAGEQYFGPGTRLTVT.

The sample holds many counts of this clonotype. The rearrangement links TRBV29-1 to TRBJ2-3; D is perhaps TRBD2 (6 bases). Germline V gene lookup returns CDR1 SQVTM and CDR2 ANQGSEA. V was cut by 7 bases and J by 3 bases, with 17 bases left in between. This CDR3 comprises 14 residues. CDR3 coding DNA: TGCAGCGCCCCCCCGCAGGGAGGAACAGATACGCAGTATTTT. Its translation: CSAPPQGGTDTQYF.

This clonotype was seen a handful of times. The chain uses TRBV20-1 and TRBJ2-7, with a possible D match to TRBD2 (5 bases). V was clipped by 5 bases and J by 0 bases, with 8 bases between them. The CDR3 contains 12 residues. Germline CDR1 reads DFQATT; CDR2 reads SNEGSKA (reference sequence). CDR3 nucleotides: TGCAGTGCTCTGACTAACTCCTACGAGCAGTACTTC. Its protein product is CSALTNSYEQYF.

At least ten counts were recorded for this clonotype. The chain uses TRBV28 and TRBJ2-7, with TRBD2 matching over 11 bases. The CDR3 consists of 14 residues. V shed 5 bases, J shed 1 base, and the junction held 1 base outside the gene matches. Germline values: CDR1 MDHEN, CDR2 SYDVKM. This CDR3 is CASSTSGGSYEQYF. The CDR3 DNA follows: TGTGCCAGCAGTACTAGCGGGGGATCCTACGAGCAGTACTTC. Supplemented by reference TRBV28 and TRBJ2-7, the full variable domain reads DVKVTQSSRYLVKRTGEKVFLECVQDMDHENMFWYRQDPGLGLRLIYFSYDVKMKEKGDIPEGYSVSREKKERFSLILESASTNQTSMYLCASSTSGGSYEQYFGPGTRLTVT.

The V and J genes are TRBV20-1 and TRBJ1-1; D unclear. This CDR3 region has 13 residues. The V end was cut by 2 bases, the J end by 5 bases, with 12 bases between. CDR1 and CDR2 from the germline V gene are DFQATT and SNEGSKA (reference sequence). In DNA, the CDR3 is TGCAGTGCTAGACCCACAGTTGGTACTGAAGCTTTCTTT. Protein product: CSARPTVGTEAFF.

This clonotype turned up a few times. The chain employs TRBV30 and TRBJ2-3; D uncertain. V dropped 2 bases and J dropped 4 bases, with 4 bases sitting between them. There are 11 residues in the CDR3. Germline V gene data show CDR1 as GTSNPN and CDR2 as SVGIG (reference sequence). The DNA of the CDR3 is TGTGCCTGGAGTACCGCAGATACGCAGTATTTT. Its protein product is CAWSTADTQYF.

This clonotype has only a few counts. The V gene is TRBV7-3, the J gene TRBJ2-5, with 10 bases matching TRBD2. This CDR3 contains 16 residues. Germline values: CDR1 SGHTA, CDR2 FQGTGA. V trimming: 2 bases; J trimming: 5 bases; junction bases outside the gene matches: 8. The CDR3 sequence: CASSLVPSGGWETQYF. The CDR3 region has the DNA TGTGCCAGCAGCTTAGTCCCTAGCGGGGGCTGGGAGACCCAGTACTTC. Full variable domain (rest looked up from reference TRBV7-3 and TRBJ2-5): GAGVSQTPSNKVTEKGKYVELRCDPISGHTALYWYRQSLGQGPEFLIYFQGTGAADDSGLPNDRFFAVRPEGSVSTLKIQRTERGDSAVYLCASSLVPSGGWETQYFGPGTRLLVL.

This clonotype was detected a few times. The chain has TRBV7-9 and TRBJ2-7, with D unresolved. Germline CDR1 and CDR2: SEHNR and FQNEAQ (reference sequence). There are 12 residues in the CDR3. Trimming removed 5 bases at V and 6 bases at J, with 11 bases between. The CDR3 sequence is CASSRSFGEQYF. The CDR3 region has the DNA TGTGCCAGCAGCCGTAGTTTCGGCGAGCAGTACTTC.

V usage is TRBV9 and J usage is TRBJ2-7; a weak D match, TRBD1 (6 bases). This CDR3 has 12 amino acids. Germline V gene data show CDR1 as SGDLS and CDR2 as YYNGEE. Deletions cut 0 bases from V and 5 bases from J, with 6 bases between. CDR3 region: CASSVDRDEQYF. CDR3 sequence (DNA): TGTGCCAGCAGCGTAGACAGGGACGAGCAGTACTTC.

This clonotype turned up a few times. For the CDR3, the DNA is TGTGCCAGCAGTGGACGGAACAGCGAACTGCGCACTGAAGCTTTCTTT. Translation: CASSGRNSELRTEAFF. J is TRBJ1-1 and V is TRBV6-1; unclear D gene. With 4 bases removed from V and 4 bases from J, the gap between germline ends came to 19 bases. This CDR3 is 16 amino acids long. Germline V gene lookup returns CDR1 MNHNS and CDR2 SASEGT.

This clonotype was counted many times. This sequence joins TRBV29-1 and TRBJ1-1, with a weak D call TRBD1 (6 bases). The V gene's germline CDR1 is SQVTM and CDR2 ANQGSEA. Trimming removed 4 bases from V and 2 bases from J, with 8 bases in between. The CDR3 spans 12 residues. CDR3 residues: CSVAGDNTEAFF. As DNA, the CDR3 is TGCAGCGTTGCAGGGGACAACACTGAAGCTTTCTTT.

This clonotype occurred a few times. J is TRBJ1-6 and V is TRBV20-1; a weak D match, TRBD1 (6 bases). Looked up from germline, CDR1 is DFQATT and CDR2 is SNEGSKA (reference sequence). The CDR3 totals 16 residues. V was clipped by 2 bases and J by 3 bases, with 14 bases between them. The DNA of the CDR3 is TGCAGTGCTAGATCAGCCAGGACAGACTATAATTCACCCCTCCACTTT. It is translated as CSARSARTDYNSPLHF.

J is TRBJ2-2 and V is TRBV7-2; tentatively, D is TRBD1 or TRBD2 (5 bases each). In germline, CDR1 is SGHTA, CDR2 FQGNSA. V was trimmed by 1 base and J by 8 bases, leaving 14 bases between them. The length of the CDR3 is 15 residues. CDR3 nucleotide sequence: TGTGCCAGCAGCTTAGGGGTAGTCGGGGCTGGGGAGCTGTTTTTT. This encodes CASSLGVVGAGELFF.

There are a few counts of this clonotype. The chain combines TRBV5-1 with TRBJ2-3; no clear D gene. Trimming removed 0 bases at V and 3 bases at J, with 8 bases between. The V gene's germline CDR1 is SGHRS and CDR2 YFSETQ. This CDR3 region has 14 residues. This CDR3 reads CASSLVVTTDTQYF. The CDR3 DNA reads TGCGCCAGCAGCTTGGTCGTGACAACAGATACGCAGTATTTT.

This clonotype has at least ten counts. V gene TRBV24-1 combines with J gene TRBJ2-1, with D possibly matching TRBD1 (6 bases). This CDR3 spans 14 amino acids. V was shortened by 5 bases and J by 9 bases, with 16 bases between the two germline ends. Looked up from germline, CDR1 is KGHDR and CDR2 is SFDVKD. The CDR3 region has the DNA TGTGCCACCAGTGCCCCCTCTACAGGGAGTGAGCAGTTCTTC. Translated: CATSAPSTGSEQFF.

This clonotype was seen a few times. CDR3 sequence (DNA): TGTGCCAGCAGTCCGATGGGTGTGGGGACCCAGTACTTC. This encodes CASSPMGVGTQYF. The genes are TRBV25-1 and TRBJ2-5; no clear D. Trimming left V 5 bases short and J 7 bases short, with 14 bases between. This CDR3 has 13 amino acids. In germline, CDR1 is MGHDK, CDR2 SYGVNS.

CDR3 sequence reads: CSASPTPGAGQYF. For the CDR3, the DNA is TGCAGTGCTTCCCCGACACCCGGTGCAGGGCAGTATTTT. V gene TRBV20-1 combines with J gene TRBJ2-3; D call uncertain. The CDR3 loop spans 13 amino acids. V gave up 5 bases and J gave up 11 bases, with 20 bases separating them. From germline, CDR1 is DFQATT and CDR2 SNEGSKA (reference sequence).

The table lists this clonotype with a few counts. The V gene is TRBV2, the J gene TRBJ1-1, with D tentatively TRBD1 (6 bases). The CDR3 sequence is 13 residues long. The germline CDR1 and CDR2 sequences are SNHLY and FYNNEI. Trimming stripped 4 bases from V and 12 bases from J, with 18 bases between. The CDR3 here is CASSGGSTGKTFF. The CDR3 nucleotides read TGTGCCAGCAGTGGAGGATCCACAGGGAAGACTTTCTTT.

The CDR3 DNA reads TGTGCCATCGCTTTAGCGGGAGGGACGGGCAATGAGCAGTTCTTC. Translation gives CAIALAGGTGNEQFF. The chain recombines TRBV10-3 with TRBJ2-1; 11 nucleotides align to TRBD2. Germline V gene sequence: CDR1 ENHRY, CDR2 SYGVKD. After removal of 8 bases from V and 6 bases from J, the junction contained 9 bases not matched to a gene. CDR3 size: 15 residues.

CDR3 DNA sequence: TGCGCCAGCGCCTTTGGGTTGGGCAGGTCGGAGACCCAGTACTTC. Translating it yields CASAFGLGRSETQYF. This chain links TRBV5-1 with TRBJ2-5; D gene uncertain. Germline CDR1 reads SGHRS; CDR2 reads YFSETQ. The CDR3 is 15 amino acids. Trimming removed 7 bases at V and 5 bases at J, with 21 bases between.

This clonotype was seen many times. The chain has TRBV7-2 and TRBJ1-5, with a possible D match to TRBD1 (6 bases). CDR1 and CDR2 (germline): SGHTA, FQGNSA. This CDR3 spans 14 amino acids. V was shortened by 2 bases and J by 7 bases, with 12 bases between the two germline ends. CDR3 loop: CASSLNGGGQPQHF. CDR3 DNA sequence: TGTGCCAGCAGCTTAAATGGAGGGGGGCAGCCCCAGCATTTT.

This clonotype was observed a handful of times. J is TRBJ2-7 and V is TRBV20-1; the D is unclear. The CDR3 has 14 amino acids. CDR1 and CDR2 from the germline V gene are DFQATT and SNEGSKA (reference sequence). V was cut by 6 bases and J by 1 base, with 16 bases left in between. The CDR3 region has the DNA TGCAGTGCCGTGGAAGGTAGCTGGTCCTACGAGCAGTACTTC. Its protein product is CSAVEGSWSYEQYF.

This clonotype was observed a handful of times. The CDR3 sequence is CASSLAGGGLAGNIQYF. CDR3 DNA: TGTGCCAGCAGCTTAGCGGGTGGGGGACTAGCGGGGAACATTCAGTACTTC. V and J are TRBV7-2 and TRBJ2-4; 13 nucleotides line up with TRBD2. The junction had 6 bases not matched to a gene; V was cut back by 0 bases and J by 7 bases. The CDR3 totals 17 residues. Germline V lookup: CDR1 SGHTA, CDR2 FQGNSA.

The chain is built from TRBV4-3 and TRBJ2-3, with TRBD1 matching 7 bases. Germline V lookup: CDR1 LGHNA, CDR2 YSLEER. The ends lost 4 bases at V and 5 bases at J; junction bases unmatched: 12. This CDR3 has 16 residues. DNA for the CDR3: TGCGCCAGCAGCCGGGTGGGGCAGGGGGTAGTAGATACGCAGTATTTT. Its translation: CASSRVGQGVVDTQYF.

This clonotype was observed a handful of times. V and J are TRBV7-2 and TRBJ2-2; TRBD1 matches at 8 bases. V dropped 5 bases and J dropped 5; count of bases not matched to a gene: 10. The CDR3 is 16 amino acids. Germline assignment: CDR1 SGHTA and CDR2 FQGNSA. CDR3 region: CASSHIRGPSTGELFF. CDR3 nucleotides: TGTGCCAGCAGCCACATCAGGGGGCCGTCTACCGGGGAGCTGTTTTTT. Complete variable domain (other parts from reference TRBV7-2 and TRBJ2-2): GAGVSQSPSNKVTEKGKDVELRCDPISGHTALYWYRQSLGQGLEFLIYFQGNSAPDKSGLPSDRFSAERTGGSVSTLTIQRTQQEDSAVYLCASSHIRGPSTGELFFGEGSRLTVL.

This clonotype was seen only a few times. The chain couples TRBV4-1 to TRBJ2-3; 9 bases agree with TRBD2. V trimming: 2 bases; J trimming: 2 bases; junction bases outside the gene matches: 5. CDR3 length: 16 residues. The V gene's germline CDR1 is MGHRA and CDR2 YSYEKL. The CDR3 nucleotides read TGCGCCAGCAGCCAACGGACTAGCGTACTCACAGATACGCAGTATTTT. Translation gives CASSQRTSVLTDTQYF.

As for this clonotype: A read error may account for a junction end that differs from germline. This chain uses TRBV5-1 with TRBJ2-1; D gene unclear. The CDR3 is 15 amino acids. Germline V gene data show CDR1 as SGHRS and CDR2 as YFSETQ. The CDR3 here is CASSLVQSSYSEQFF. The CDR3 nucleotides are TGCGCCAGCAGCTTGGTCCAGAGCTCCTACAGTGAGCAGTTCTTC.

This clonotype was picked up a small number of times. The chain couples TRBV25-1 to TRBJ1-4, with a tentative D call TRBD1 (5 bases). Germline V gene sequence: CDR1 MGHDK, CDR2 SYGVNS. The CDR3 covers 13 residues. Trimming took 5 bases from V and 8 from J, leaving 12 bases between them. CDR3 protein: CASSLTGGEKLFF. Written as DNA, the CDR3 is TGTGCCAGCAGTTTAACTGGGGGGGAAAAACTGTTTTTT.

This clonotype was seen many times. The gene calls are TRBV20-1 and TRBJ2-3, with no clear D. Per the germline V gene, CDR1 is DFQATT and CDR2 is SNEGSKA (reference sequence). Trimming took off 3 bases at V and 5 bases at J, with 6 bases between the two ends. CDR3 length: 11 residues. CDR3 in DNA: TGCAGTGCTAGTCTCGGAGATACGCAGTATTTT. Translation: CSASLGDTQYF.